This T cell receptor beta chain came from a study of CD8 T cells in Susac syndrome. Study-level findings and limits: The number of individuals included in the study's TCR sequencing and HLA analysis was acknowledged as relatively small.

As to this clonotype: Its antigen is unknown.

Reverse transcription of 0.5 to 1 ug RNA was performed with random hexamers. TCRdb independently ran MiXCR on the immunoSEQ multiplex PCR reads; one entry per CDR3 protein. The sample carries tens of thousands of distinct CDR3 sequences, roughly 96% recorded once. The authors carried out high-throughput sequencing of TCR beta. They applied it to CD8+ and CD4+ T cells obtained from blood. Negative isolation was used for CD8+ and CD4+ T cells, and FACS enrichment was applied to TEMRA cells. The germline CDR1 and CDR2 sequences are MGHRA and YSYEKL. Trimming at V came to 4 bases and at J to 7 bases, leaving 6 bases not matched to a gene. The CDR3 extends over 14 amino acids.

The receptor was derived from a human donor with Susac syndrome. V gene TRBV4-1 combines with J gene TRBJ2-2, with 7 bases fitting TRBD2. The sequenced sample was CD8+ T cells from PBMCs. CDR3 in amino acids: CASSLGEGNGELFF. CDR3 nucleotide sequence: TGCGCCAGCAGCCTAGGGGAGGGTAACGGGGAGCTGTTTTTT.